The entry below describes one T cell receptor (beta chain). The antigen is undetermined. From 300 to 450 ng of RNA, a library with molecular barcoded alpha/delta and beta/gamma adaptors was made. Via MiXCR, TCRdb re-called the reads, giving one row per CDR3 protein. The sample shows about 58,000 distinct CDR3 sequences, around an eighth of them seen only once. The data stem from a study of read filtering for tumor transcriptome and immune sequencing. Across the study: DNase treatment preceded whole-transcriptome library preparation. IR-seq gave about 4 to 10.27 million TCR reads per sample; RNA-seq gave roughly 80 to 1,400. Study results and limitations: This fraction held mixed bone marrow immune cells after CD138-negative sorting.

The CDR3 is made up of 15 amino acids. V dropped 4 bases and J dropped 0 bases, with 11 bases sitting between them. Germline CDR1 KGHSH, CDR2 LQKENI. Every patient had bone marrow sampled while the disease was active. The rearrangement links TRBV18 to TRBJ2-3, with no clear D. The sequencing sample was made of a population of CD138-negative cells sorted from bone marrow. The clonotype comes from a donor aged 40 or over with multiple myeloma. Here the CDR3 DNA reads TGTGCCAGCTCACAACTCAACCAGAGCACAGATACGCAGTATTTT. Its translation is CASSQLNQSTDTQYF.